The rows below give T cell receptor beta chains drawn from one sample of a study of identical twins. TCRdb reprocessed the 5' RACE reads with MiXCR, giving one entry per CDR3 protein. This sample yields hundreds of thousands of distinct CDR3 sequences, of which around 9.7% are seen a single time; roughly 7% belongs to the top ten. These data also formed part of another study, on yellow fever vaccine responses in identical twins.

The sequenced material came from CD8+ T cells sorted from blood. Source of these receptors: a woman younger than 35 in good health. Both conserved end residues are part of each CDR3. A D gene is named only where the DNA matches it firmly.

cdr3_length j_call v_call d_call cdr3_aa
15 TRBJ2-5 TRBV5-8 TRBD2 CASSDPSGVGGTQYF
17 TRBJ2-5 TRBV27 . CASSLSASGHPSETQYF
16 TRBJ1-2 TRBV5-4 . CASSLRTVFDRYGYTF
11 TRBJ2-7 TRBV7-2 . CSVRGEREQYF
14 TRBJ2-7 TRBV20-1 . CSARAIILSYEQYF
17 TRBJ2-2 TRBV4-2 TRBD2 CASSQVASGSSTGELFF
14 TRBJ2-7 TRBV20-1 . CSASGQDSDYEQYF
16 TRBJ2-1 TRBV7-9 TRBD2 CASSDSGGPSYNEQFF
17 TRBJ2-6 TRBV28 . CASTVSLRDAEANVLTF
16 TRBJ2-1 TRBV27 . CASSAVDRTTDNEQFF
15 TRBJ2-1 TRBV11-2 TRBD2 CASSFTSGGDNEQFF
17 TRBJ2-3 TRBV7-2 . CASRHPISERHTDTQYF
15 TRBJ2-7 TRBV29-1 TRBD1 CSVAKTDRPPYEQYF
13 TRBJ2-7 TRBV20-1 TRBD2 CSARPSGIYEQYF
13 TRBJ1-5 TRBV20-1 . CSARDPLNQPQHF
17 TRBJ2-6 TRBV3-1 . CASSQEVPGTGANVLTF
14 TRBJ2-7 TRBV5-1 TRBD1 CASSLSDRIYEQYF
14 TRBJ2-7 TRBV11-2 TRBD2 CASSLDSGGEEQYF
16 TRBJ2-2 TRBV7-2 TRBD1 CASSTKPGGPTGELFF
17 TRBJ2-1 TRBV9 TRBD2 CASSYSLAGGYDNEQFF
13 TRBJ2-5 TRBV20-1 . CSARERGRETQYF
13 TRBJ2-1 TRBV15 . CATSRDRESEQFF
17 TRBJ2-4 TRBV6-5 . CASSWALEPVPKNIQYF
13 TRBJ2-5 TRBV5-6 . CASSHSNGETQYF
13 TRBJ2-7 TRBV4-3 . CASSLGTFYEQYF
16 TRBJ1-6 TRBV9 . CASRYDPREDNSPLHF
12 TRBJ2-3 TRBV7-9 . CAGLGATDTQYF
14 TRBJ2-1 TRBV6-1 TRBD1 CASRTEGANNEQFF
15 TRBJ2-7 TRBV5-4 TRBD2 CASSYGTSVTYEQYF
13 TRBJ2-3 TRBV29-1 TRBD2 CSVVAGDGDTQYF
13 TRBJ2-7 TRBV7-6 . CASSFHREWEQYF
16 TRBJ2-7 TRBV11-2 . CASSLDQGPIFSEQYF
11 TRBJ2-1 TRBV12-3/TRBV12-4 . CASTRGGEQFF
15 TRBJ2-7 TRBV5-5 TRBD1 CASSLSGTGYYEQYF
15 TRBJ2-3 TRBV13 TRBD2 CASGTSGAPTDTQYF
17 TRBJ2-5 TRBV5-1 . CASSPGITSPFWETQYF
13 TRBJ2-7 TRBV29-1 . CSVVGRPTYEQYF
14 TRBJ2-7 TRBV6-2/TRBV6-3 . CASSWRDDSYEQYF
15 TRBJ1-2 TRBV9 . CASSAREGRDYGYTF
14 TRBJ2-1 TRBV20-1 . CSARDTMEGNEQFF
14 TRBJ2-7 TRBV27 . CASTLFGGSYEQYF
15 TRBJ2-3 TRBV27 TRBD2 CASRPGLGDTDTQYF
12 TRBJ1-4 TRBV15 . CATSRENEKLFF
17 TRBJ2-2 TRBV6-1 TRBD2 CASSEILSGGAGGELFF
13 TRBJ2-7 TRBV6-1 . CASSRRGLYEQYF
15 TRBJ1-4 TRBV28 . CASSFPQGYNEKLFF
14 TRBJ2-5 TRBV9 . CASSVNVSQETQYF
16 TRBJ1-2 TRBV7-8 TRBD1 CASSLTAGGLGYGYTF
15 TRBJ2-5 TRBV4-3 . CASSPRVQDQETQYF
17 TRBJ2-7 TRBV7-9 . CASSPPERRGPGYEQYF
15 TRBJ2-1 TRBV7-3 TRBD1 CASSFQPRQGNEQFF